These 19 T cell receptor beta chains originate from one sample sequenced in a study of vaccination and CD4 T cells after COVID-19. TCRdb fed the PCR reads into MiXCR, producing one record per CDR3 protein. The table records 25,000 to 30,000 distinct CDR3 sequences, 51% of them present only once. Time point reported: late sampling 161 to 241 days after vaccination in a few convalescent patients. This material consisted of CD4+ T cells from blood, taken about 7 months after SARS-CoV-2 vaccination. These receptors were collected from a human donor who had recovered from COVID-19.

This clonotype appeared a single time. This chain uses TRBV12-3 or TRBV12-4 with TRBJ1-2; D is perhaps TRBD1 (6 bases). The CDR3 runs 15 residues. Trimming pared 0 bases from V and 2 bases from J, leaving 10 bases between. The CDR3 loop is CASSLARGANYGYTF. CDR3 DNA: TGTGCCAGCAGTTTAGCGAGGGGGGCCAACTATGGCTACACCTTC.

The rearrangement links TRBV7-9 to TRBJ2-5; D is uncertain. With 1 base removed from V and 4 bases from J, the gap between germline ends came to 7 bases. The CDR3 is made up of 13 amino acids. Germline V lookup: CDR1 SEHNR, CDR2 FQNEAQ (reference sequence). The CDR3 bases are TGTGCCAGCAGCTTAGTCGCACTAGAGACCCAGTACTTC. Its translation is CASSLVALETQYF. The full variable domain, in which reference TRBV7-9 and TRBJ2-5 provide the parts outside the CDR3, is DTGVSQNPRHKITKRGQNVTFRCDPISEHNRLYWYRQTLGQGPEFLTYFQNEAQLEKSRLLSDRFSAERPKGSFSTLEIQRTEQGDSAMYLCASSLVALETQYFGPGTRLLVL.

The chain carries TRBV11-2 and TRBJ2-3, with TRBD2 matching over 7 bases. The CDR3 covers 14 residues. V was pared by 5 bases and J by 0 bases, with 2 bases of the junction left unmatched. The V gene's germline CDR1 is SGHAT and CDR2 FQNNGV. CDR3 residues: CASSALASTDTQYF. The CDR3 coding sequence is TGTGCCAGCAGCGCACTAGCGAGCACAGATACGCAGTATTTT.

This clonotype has more than one count but fewer than ten. V gene TRBV20-1 combines with J gene TRBJ2-4; 9 bases line up with TRBD1. Trimming at V came to 5 bases and at J to 0 bases, leaving 5 bases not matched to a gene. Germline V gives CDR1 DFQATT, CDR2 SNEGSKA (reference sequence). The CDR3 spans 15 residues. The CDR3 here is CSASDRGVAKNIQYF. For the CDR3, the DNA is TGCAGTGCTTCAGACAGGGGGGTAGCCAAAAACATTCAGTACTTC.

CDR3 amino acids: CASSLASSYNEQFF. DNA of the CDR3: TGTGCCAGCAGCTTAGCTAGCTCCTACAATGAGCAGTTCTTC. V usage is TRBV7-9 and J usage is TRBJ2-1; D gene unclear. V shed 0 bases and J shed 0 bases, with 3 bases lying between them. CDR1 and CDR2 from the germline V gene are SEHNR and FQNEAQ (reference sequence). CDR3 length: 14 residues.

The gene calls are TRBV6-5 and TRBJ2-2; D unclear. Germline-derived CDR1 and CDR2 are MNHEY and SVGAGI. The CDR3 has 12 amino acids. The V end lost 2 bases, the J end lost 6 bases, and 4 bases lay between the germline ends. CDR3 amino acids: CASSYEPGELFF. The CDR3 DNA is TGTGCCAGCAGTTACGAACCCGGGGAGCTGTTTTTT.

This clonotype was observed a handful of times. The CDR3 loop reads CASSFDSAQETQYF. The CDR3 bases are TGTGCCAGCAGCTTTGACTCCGCCCAAGAGACCCAGTACTTC. This chain links TRBV7-2 with TRBJ2-5, with D unresolved. Looked up from germline, CDR1 is SGHTA and CDR2 is FQGNSA. The CDR3 covers 14 residues. V was trimmed by 3 bases and J by 1 base, leaving 9 bases between them.

This clonotype was observed a single time. V gene TRBV2 combines with J gene TRBJ2-5; the match to TRBD1 covers 7 bases. This CDR3 is built from 13 residues. Losses at the gene ends were 6 bases for V and 1 base for J; bases not matched to a gene: 2. The germline CDR1 and CDR2 sequences are SNHLY and FYNNEI. The CDR3 bases are TGTGCCAGCAGCCGACAGGGCCAAGAGACCCAGTACTTC. This translates into CASSRQGQETQYF.

The V call is TRBV6-5, the J call TRBJ1-6; perhaps TRBD1 as D (5 bases). Germline loops: CDR1 MNHEY, CDR2 SVGAGI. The V gene lost 4 bases and the J gene lost 7 bases, with 11 bases spanning the gap. The CDR3 runs to 14 residues. The CDR3 reads CASSSLRGNSPLHF. CDR3 DNA: TGTGCCAGCAGTTCCCTCCGGGGGAATTCACCCCTCCACTTT.

This clonotype was counted once. This chain links TRBV28 with TRBJ2-7, with 8 bases lining up with TRBD1. The V segment lost 5 bases and the J segment 4 bases; nucleotides outside the gene matches: 7. Germline assignment: CDR1 MDHEN and CDR2 SYDVKM. The CDR3 sequence is 14 residues long. Here the CDR3 DNA reads TGTGCCAGCAGTCCGGACAGGGTTGGGTACGAGCAGTACTTC. It yields the protein CASSPDRVGYEQYF.

The J gene is TRBJ1-1, the V gene TRBV27; no clear D gene. The CDR3 is 14 amino acids. The germline V gene has CDR1 MNHEY and CDR2 SMNVEV (reference sequence). V was pared by 4 bases and J by 2 bases, with 11 bases between. CDR3 loop: CASSSPHENTEAFF. The CDR3 DNA reads TGTGCCAGCAGTTCACCCCACGAAAACACTGAAGCTTTCTTT.

V gene TRBV20-1 combines with J gene TRBJ2-7; a weak D match, TRBD2 (6 bases). Per germline, CDR1 DFQATT and CDR2 SNEGSKA (reference sequence). The CDR3 runs 14 residues. The V end was cut by 6 bases, the J end by 4 bases, with 19 bases between. In DNA, the CDR3 is TGCAGTGCCACTTCCGGGACTCTTAGTTACGAGCAGTACTTC. It translates to CSATSGTLSYEQYF.

This clonotype was counted a few times. V gene TRBV6-1 combines with J gene TRBJ1-2, with 7 bases lining up with TRBD1. The V gene end was trimmed by 6 bases and the J gene end by 6 bases; junction bases not matched to a gene: 7. Germline lookup yields CDR1 MNHNS and CDR2 SASEGT. The CDR3 contains 13 residues. The chain's CDR3 is CASSGGTANGYTF. The DNA for the CDR3 is TGTGCCAGCAGCGGCGGGACAGCCAATGGCTACACCTTC.

The CDR3 nucleotides are TGTGCCACCAGCAGCTGGCTAGCGGGATCCACAAAGTACGAGCAGTACTTC. Its translation is CATSSWLAGSTKYEQYF. V gene TRBV15 combines with J gene TRBJ2-7, with 9 bases lining up with TRBD2. V was pared by 3 bases and J by 4 bases, with 13 bases of the junction left unmatched. The CDR3 extends over 17 amino acids. Germline V gives CDR1 LNHNV, CDR2 YYDKDF (reference sequence).

This clonotype appeared a few times. This chain uses TRBV7-9 with TRBJ2-2, with D perhaps TRBD1 (5 bases). Trimming took 2 bases from V and 4 from J, leaving 14 bases between them. Germline V gene sequence: CDR1 SEHNR, CDR2 FQNEAQ (reference sequence). The CDR3 extends over 16 amino acids. CDR3 region: CASSLIRDHPTGELFF. The CDR3 DNA follows: TGTGCCAGCAGCTTAATCAGGGATCACCCCACCGGGGAGCTGTTTTTT.

The V gene is TRBV20-1, the J gene TRBJ2-7, with a tentative D call TRBD2 (6 bases). CDR3 length: 14 residues. Trimming removed 0 bases from V and 3 bases from J, with 12 bases in between. Germline values: CDR1 DFQATT, CDR2 SNEGSKA (reference sequence). CDR3 DNA sequence: TGCAGTGCTAGAGATCGCCAGGACTACTACGAGCAGTACTTC. It encodes CSARDRQDYYEQYF.

This chain joins TRBV7-3 and TRBJ2-1, with a weak D call TRBD2 (6 bases). Trimming left V 1 base short and J 6 bases short, with 7 bases between. The germline V gene encodes CDR1 SGHTA and CDR2 FQGTGA. The CDR3 has 13 residues. The CDR3 is CASSLMGGNEQFF. The CDR3 DNA sequence: TGTGCCAGCAGCTTAATGGGGGGCAATGAGCAGTTCTTC.

CDR3 DNA sequence: TGTGCCAGCAGGGCCGGGACTAGTCAATCCGAGACCCAGTACTTC. Protein product: CASRAGTSQSETQYF. The rearrangement uses TRBV2 and TRBJ2-5; 8 nucleotides match TRBD2. The CDR3 runs to 15 residues. J lost 5 bases, V lost 6 bases, and 11 bases had no gene match. Germline V lookup: CDR1 SNHLY, CDR2 FYNNEI.

The chain combines TRBV15 with TRBJ2-3; no definite D call. This CDR3 is built from 15 residues. CDR1 is LNHNV, CDR2 YYDKDF, per germline (reference sequence). Trimming removed 5 bases at V and 6 bases at J, with 18 bases between. This CDR3 reads CATSARRTPPDTQYF. The DNA of the CDR3 is TGTGCCACCAGCGCCCGTCGAACGCCGCCTGATACGCAGTATTTT.